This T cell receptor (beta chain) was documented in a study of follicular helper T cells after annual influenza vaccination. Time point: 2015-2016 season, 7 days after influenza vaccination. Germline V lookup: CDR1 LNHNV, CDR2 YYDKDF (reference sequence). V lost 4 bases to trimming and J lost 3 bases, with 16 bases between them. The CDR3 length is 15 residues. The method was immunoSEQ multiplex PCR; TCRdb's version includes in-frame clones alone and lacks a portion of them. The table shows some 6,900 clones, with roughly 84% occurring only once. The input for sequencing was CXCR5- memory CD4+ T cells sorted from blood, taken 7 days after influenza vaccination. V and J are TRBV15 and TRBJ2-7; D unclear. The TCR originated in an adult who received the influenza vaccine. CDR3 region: CATSTNKAQLYEQYF. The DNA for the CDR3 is TGTGCCACCAGCACTAACAAGGCCCAGCTCTACGAGCAGTACTTC. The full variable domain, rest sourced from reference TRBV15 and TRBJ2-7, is DAMVIQNPRYQVTQFGKPVTLSCSQTLNHNVMYWYQQKSSQAPKLLFHYYDKDFNNEADTPDNFQSRRPNTSFCFLDIRSPGLGDTAMYLCATSTNKAQLYEQYFGPGTRLTVT.